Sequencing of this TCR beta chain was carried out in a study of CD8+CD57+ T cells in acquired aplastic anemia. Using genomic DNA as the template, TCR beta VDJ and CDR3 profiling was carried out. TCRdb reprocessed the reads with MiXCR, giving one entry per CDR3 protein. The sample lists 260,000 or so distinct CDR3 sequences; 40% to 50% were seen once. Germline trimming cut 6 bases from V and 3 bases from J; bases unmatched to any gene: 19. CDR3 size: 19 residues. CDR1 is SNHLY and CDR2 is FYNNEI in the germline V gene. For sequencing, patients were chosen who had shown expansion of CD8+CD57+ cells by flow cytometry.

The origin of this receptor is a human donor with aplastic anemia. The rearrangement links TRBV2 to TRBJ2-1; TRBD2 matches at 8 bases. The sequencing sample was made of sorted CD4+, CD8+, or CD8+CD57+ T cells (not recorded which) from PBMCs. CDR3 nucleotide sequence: TGTGCCAGCAGGACTCCAGGGATCGGCGCGGGAGGAGGCTACAATGAGCAGTTCTTC. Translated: CASRTPGIGAGGGYNEQFF.